The 13 T cell receptor beta chains presented below share a single source sample, sequenced in a study of shared clonotypes between healthy human individuals. Only in-frame clones appear in the TCRdb table, and some are missing; sequencing was by immunoSEQ multiplex PCR. The table records some 1,600,000 clones, approximately 98% of them present only once. The sequencing sample was made of naive CD4+ T cells sorted from blood. Subset: CD45RA+ positively selected. These receptors all come from a man between 25 and 39 years old in good health.

V gene TRBV10-2 combines with J gene TRBJ2-3; TRBD2 matches at 9 bases. Losses at the gene ends were 2 bases for V and 4 bases for J; bases not matched to a gene: 4. Germline-derived CDR1 and CDR2 are WSHSY and SAAADI. The CDR3 covers 15 residues. CDR3 in DNA: TGCGCCAGCAGTGAGGCGGGACTAGCAGCAGATACGCAGTATTTT. It codes for CASSEAGLAADTQYF.

This clone appeared a single time. V and J are TRBV11-2 and TRBJ2-1; 10 nucleotides align to TRBD2. The V segment lost 5 bases and the J segment 9 bases; nucleotides outside the gene matches: 19. CDR1 SGHAT and CDR2 FQNNGV come from the germline V gene. CDR3 length equals 18 residues. The CDR3 DNA is TGTGCCAGCAGCCTATCCGGATCTAGCGGGAGAATAGGAAGTGAGCAGTTCTTC. Residues: CASSLSGSSGRIGSEQFF. Supplemented by reference TRBV11-2 and TRBJ2-1, the full variable domain reads EAGVAQSPRYKIIEKRQSVAFWCNPISGHATLYWYQQILGQGPKLLIQFQNNGVVDDSQLPKDRFSAERLKGVDSTLKIQPAKLEDSAVYLCASSLSGSSGRIGSEQFFGPGTRLTVL.

The chain is built from TRBV6-1 and TRBJ1-1, with D possibly matching TRBD1 (5 bases). V dropped 4 bases and J dropped 6 bases, with 9 bases sitting between them. Germline V lookup: CDR1 MNHNS, CDR2 SASEGT. The CDR3 runs 12 residues. CDR3: CASSAVGAEAFF. The CDR3 region has the DNA TGTGCCAGCAGTGCTGTAGGGGCTGAAGCTTTCTTT.

This clone has a single count. The rearrangement uses TRBV7-9 and TRBJ2-2; D is undetermined. The CDR3 is 18 residues long. Trimming stripped 1 base from V and 10 bases from J, with 25 bases between. Germline CDR1 and CDR2: SEHNR and FQNEAQ (reference sequence). DNA of the CDR3: TGTGCCAGCAGCTTAGTAACAGCCCCCAGTCGAGACCGAGAGGAGCTGTTTTTT. Translation: CASSLVTAPSRDREELFF.

The CDR3 protein is CASSLRTGSFDYGYTF. CDR3 nucleotides: TGTGCCAGCAGCTTACGGACAGGGAGCTTTGACTATGGCTACACCTTC. V is TRBV9 and J is TRBJ1-2; 8 bases are shared with TRBD1. In germline, CDR1 is SGDLS, CDR2 YYNGEE. This CDR3 is built from 16 residues. V gave up 4 bases and J gave up 3 bases; unmatched junction bases: 11.

The chain uses TRBV28 and TRBJ2-1; 10 positions match TRBD2. Germline values: CDR1 MDHEN, CDR2 SYDVKM. This CDR3 has 13 residues. The CDR3 nucleotides are TGTGTTTCGGGACTAGCGATCGGCAATGAGCAGTTCTTC. Protein: CVSGLAIGNEQFF.

CDR3 in DNA: TGTGCCAGCTCAGGACTCAGGGGCGGGAGGGTCTCCTACAATGAGCAGTTCTTC. This encodes CASSGLRGGRVSYNEQFF. V and J are TRBV18 and TRBJ2-1; 9 nucleotides line up with TRBD2. Trimming at V came to 5 bases and at J to 0 bases, leaving 11 bases not matched to a gene. The CDR3 has 18 residues. Germline V gene sequence: CDR1 KGHSH, CDR2 LQKENI.

V and J are TRBV7-8 and TRBJ2-7, with a weak D call TRBD2 (5 bases). Trimming removed 4 bases from V and 2 bases from J, with 18 bases in between. This CDR3 is built from 16 residues. Germline CDR1 is SGHVS and CDR2 is FQNEAQ. The CDR3 protein is CASSSLNPGNAYEQYF. Written as DNA, the CDR3 is TGTGCCAGCAGCTCCCTCAACCCCGGGAACGCCTACGAGCAGTACTTC.

The chain combines TRBV5-1 with TRBJ1-1; D unclear. CDR1 is SGHRS and CDR2 is YFSETQ in the germline V gene. Trimming cost V 6 bases and J 4 bases, with 16 bases left between them. There are 14 residues in the CDR3. CDR3 sequence (DNA): TGCGCCAGCAAATTTTCGTCCAGTAGCACTGAAGCTTTCTTT. Its translation is CASKFSSSSTEAFF.

The chain uses TRBV19 and TRBJ2-3, with D maybe TRBD2 (5 bases). This CDR3 comprises 17 residues. Per the germline V gene, CDR1 is LNHDA and CDR2 is SQIVND (reference sequence). The germline V and J ends were trimmed by 2 bases and 2 bases, with 17 bases remaining between them. The CDR3 protein is CASSIPPSQRNTDTQYF. The CDR3 bases are TGTGCCAGTAGTATACCCCCATCACAGCGGAACACAGATACGCAGTATTTT.

The rearrangement joins TRBV4-2 to TRBJ2-7, with a tentative D call TRBD1 (7 bases). The CDR3 runs to 16 residues. With 4 bases removed from V and 3 bases from J, the gap between germline ends came to 19 bases. Per germline, CDR1 LGHNA and CDR2 YNFKEQ. This chain's CDR3 is CASSPIQGGGDYEQYF. The CDR3 DNA reads as TGTGCCAGCAGCCCAATCCAGGGGGGAGGAGACTACGAGCAGTACTTC.

The rearrangement uses TRBV29-1 and TRBJ2-3, with TRBD2 matching over 10 bases. Germline CDR1 reads SQVTM; CDR2 reads ANQGSEA. The CDR3 runs to 19 residues. The ends lost 1 base at V and 0 bases at J; junction bases unmatched: 13. CDR3 amino acids: CSVEAASGRETSSTDTQYF. The CDR3 DNA follows: TGCAGCGTTGAAGCCGCGAGCGGGAGGGAGACCTCAAGCACAGATACGCAGTATTTT.

The genes are TRBV5-6 and TRBJ1-1, with 7 bases that match TRBD1. Germline V gene sequence: CDR1 SGHDT, CDR2 YYEEEE. This CDR3 comprises 16 residues. V was clipped by 0 bases and J by 1 base; unmatched bases: 6. The CDR3 here is CASSLGPQGTNTEAFF. CDR3 DNA sequence: TGTGCCAGCAGCTTGGGCCCACAGGGGACGAACACTGAAGCTTTCTTT.